The 2 T cell receptor beta chains given below trace back to one sample, sequenced in a study of graft-versus-host responses after intestinal transplantation. The assay was immunoSEQ multiplex PCR, and TCRdb's table has in-frame clones only and misses some. This sample yields 80,000 to 90,000 clones, of which roughly 89% are seen a single time; about 0.28% belongs to the top ten. The antigens these receptors bind are not known. The specimen was unstimulated CD4+ T cells sorted from spleen or lymph node cells, collected before intestinal transplant. These receptors were obtained from a human donor who received an intestinal transplant.

The chain uses TRBV7-6 and TRBJ2-1; unclear D gene. This CDR3 has 14 amino acids. V dropped 1 base and J dropped 11 bases, with 15 bases sitting between them. Germline V gene data show CDR1 as SGHVS and CDR2 as FNYEAQ. This CDR3 reads CASSLGQHHGQQFF. CDR3 DNA: TGTGCCAGCAGCTTAGGCCAGCACCACGGCCAGCAGTTCTTC.

The chain combines TRBV6-5 with TRBJ1-3; D not certain. This CDR3 has 16 residues. Germline-derived CDR1 and CDR2 are MNHEY and SVGAGI. V was pared by 0 bases and J by 6 bases, with 15 bases between. CDR3 nucleotide sequence: TGTGCCAGCAGTTACTCGAAACTCGGAGGGCAAAACACCATATATTTT. It translates to CASSYSKLGGQNTIYF.